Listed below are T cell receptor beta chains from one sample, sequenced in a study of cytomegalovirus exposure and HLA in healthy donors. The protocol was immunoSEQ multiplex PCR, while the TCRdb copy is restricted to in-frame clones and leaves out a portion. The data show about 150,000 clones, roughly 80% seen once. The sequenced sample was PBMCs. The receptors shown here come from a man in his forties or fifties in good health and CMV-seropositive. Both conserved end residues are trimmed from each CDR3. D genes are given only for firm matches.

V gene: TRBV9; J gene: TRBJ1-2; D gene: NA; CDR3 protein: ASSVAYRAGVGYT
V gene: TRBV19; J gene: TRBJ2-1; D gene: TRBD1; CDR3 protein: ASLHSGTGSNEQF
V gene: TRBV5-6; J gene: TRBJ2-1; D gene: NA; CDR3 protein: ASSLGHGSSYNEQF
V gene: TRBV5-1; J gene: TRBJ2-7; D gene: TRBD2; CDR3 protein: ASSLYPGLAGEQY
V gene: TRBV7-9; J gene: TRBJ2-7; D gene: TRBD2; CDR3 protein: ASSSASGSSVSSYEQY
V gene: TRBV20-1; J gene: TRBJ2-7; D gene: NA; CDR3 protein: SARGEGEQY
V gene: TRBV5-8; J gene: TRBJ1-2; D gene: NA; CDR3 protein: ASSFQISYGYT
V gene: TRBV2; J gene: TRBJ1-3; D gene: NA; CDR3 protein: ASSEYRVEGNTIY
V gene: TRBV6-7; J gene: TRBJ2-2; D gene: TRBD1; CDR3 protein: ARDRVSTGELF
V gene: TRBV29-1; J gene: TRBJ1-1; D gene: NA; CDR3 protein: SVASAGTEAF
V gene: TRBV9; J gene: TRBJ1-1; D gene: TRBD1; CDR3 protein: ASRVTGDPLAEAF
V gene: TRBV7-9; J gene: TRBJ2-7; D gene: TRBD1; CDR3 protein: SSSLGQGAMYEQY
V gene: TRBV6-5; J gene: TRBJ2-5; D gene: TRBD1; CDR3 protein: ASTVGQGYQETQY
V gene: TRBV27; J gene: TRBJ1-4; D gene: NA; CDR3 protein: ASSGLGGGSGEKLF
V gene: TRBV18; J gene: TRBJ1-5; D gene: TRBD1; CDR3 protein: ASSPTFGQEFNQPQH